This TCR delta chain appears in the sequencing data of a study of γδ T cells in repeated Plasmodium falciparum infection (dated by TCRdb to the early 2020s). At the level of the whole study: The natural-infection arm enrolled Malian children exposed to intense seasonal malaria transmission, compared against age and gender matched Australian children. Four controlled human malaria infections were administered to about 5 malaria-naive U.S. adults over 644 days by bites from P. falciparum NF54-infected Anopheles stephensi mosquitoes. Controlled-infection subjects were sampled at baseline, immediately before selected infections, and 21 days after each infection. Malian gammadelta TCR repertoires were analysed cross-sectionally during no-transmission periods and longitudinally across acute febrile malaria episodes. In the study, the shaping of the human gammadelta T cell repertoire by repeated Plasmodium falciparum infection was examined using natural infection in Mali and controlled human malaria infection.

Of note for this clone: What this receptor recognizes is not known. No base quality values were provided; no much bigger clone lies one nucleotide off.

Vgamma9/Vdelta2+ and Vdelta2-negative gammadelta T cell populations were flow-sorted from peripheral blood mononuclear cells for bulk TCR repertoire analysis. The receptor library was made with multiplex PCR. Sequenced using an Illumina MiSeq. Both TCR gamma (TRG) and TCR delta (TRD) chains were sequenced from each sorted gammadelta T cell sample. Concerning the study's data processing: Clonotype tree plots, accumulated frequency of the top 20 clonotypes, diversity index (DI) and D75 metrics were included in the repertoire analyses. Clonotypes were called again by TCRdb from the public reads via CATT, and duplicate nucleotide sequences were then merged into one entry. The V and J calls reflect TCRdb's pipeline rather than the authors' work. This sample holds 75,000 to 95,000 delta-chain clones; approximately 0.96% were observed only once. The ten top clones hold 9.6% of the sample. For this chain, trimming is 3 bases at the V end and 4 bases at the J end, and the number of junction bases without a gene match is 14. Reading the germline V gene gives CDR1 GEAIGNYY and CDR2 EKD. The CDR3 runs 19 amino acids, cysteine and phenylalanine included. Only the CDR3 DNA is retained, 57 bases long and in frame from the first base.

The study at large found these results: Repeated controlled infections appeared to drive waves of new clonotype selection in Vdelta2-negative, largely Vdelta1+, gammadelta TCR repertoires. The Malian cohort came from a small rural village of predominantly one ethnic group, limiting generalizability. A highly stable polyclonal repertoire over time and infection, with many inter-individual overlapping TCRgamma sequences, was shown by Vgamma9/Vdelta2+ TCR repertoires. Compared with the repertoires of Australian children, the Vdelta2-negative gammadelta TCR repertoires of Malian children appeared more clonally expanded, less diverse and less shared. The controlled-infection cohort was small, limiting analysis of inter-individual variability in gammadelta T cell responses.

The chain was built from TRDV2 and TRDJ2; 12 bases in between match TRDD3. TCRdb gives no J gene; it was assigned here by matching the DNA to germline. The clonotype comes from a pool of human donors (malaria-infected and uninfected, not separated). Sequencing was performed on gamma-delta T cells from blood. Read as DNA, the sequence is TGTGCCTGTGACGGCCCTGTCCTGGGGGATACGCGTAGGACAGCACAACTCTTCTTT. Translation gives CACDGPVLGDTRRTAQLFF.